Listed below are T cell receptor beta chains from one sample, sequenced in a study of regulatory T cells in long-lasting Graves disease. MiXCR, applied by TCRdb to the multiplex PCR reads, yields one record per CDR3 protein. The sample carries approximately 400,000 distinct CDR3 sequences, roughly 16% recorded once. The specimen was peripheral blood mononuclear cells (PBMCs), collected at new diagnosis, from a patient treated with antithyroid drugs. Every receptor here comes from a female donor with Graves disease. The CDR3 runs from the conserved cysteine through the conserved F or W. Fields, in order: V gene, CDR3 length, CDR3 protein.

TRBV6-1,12,CASSIFRETQYF
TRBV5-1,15,CASSPGTSGDNTQYF
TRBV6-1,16,CASSELRLTGYYGYTF
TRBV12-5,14,CASGTSTVLETQYF
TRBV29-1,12,CSVERRVETQYF
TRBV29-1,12,CSVLGGKGEQFF
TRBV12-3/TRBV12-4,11,CASRRGYGYTF
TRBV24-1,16,CATSDVTSGRASEQFF
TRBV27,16,CASSLLAGRTYNEQFF
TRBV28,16,CASSFPGDNGAGELFF
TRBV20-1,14,CSARGSTGNYEQYF
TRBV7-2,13,CASSLDSVYEQYF
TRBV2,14,CASKFEPGLLPQHF
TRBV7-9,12,CASSLIVAEAFF
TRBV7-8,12,CASSPPREKLFF
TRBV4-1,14,CASSQGTAYSPLHF
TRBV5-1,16,CASSLFLTGGAHEQYF
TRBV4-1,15,CASSQEGAEDQPQHF
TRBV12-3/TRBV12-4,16,CASSIGTPNSGNTIYF
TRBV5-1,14,CASSTGQGGTEAFF
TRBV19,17,CASSLGRRRNSNQPQHF
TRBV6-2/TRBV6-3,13,CASSYRFSDTQYF
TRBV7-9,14,CASSLDRRTGELFF
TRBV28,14,CASSPGDRIQPQHF
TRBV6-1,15,CASSPGTPHGNEQFF
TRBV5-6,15,CASTDRIQGNYGYTF
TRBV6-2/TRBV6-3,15,CASSPRGPGRYGYTF
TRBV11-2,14,CASSSPGGNTEAFF
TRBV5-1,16,CASSFFGTQGGDTQYF
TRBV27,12,CASSLPGETQYF